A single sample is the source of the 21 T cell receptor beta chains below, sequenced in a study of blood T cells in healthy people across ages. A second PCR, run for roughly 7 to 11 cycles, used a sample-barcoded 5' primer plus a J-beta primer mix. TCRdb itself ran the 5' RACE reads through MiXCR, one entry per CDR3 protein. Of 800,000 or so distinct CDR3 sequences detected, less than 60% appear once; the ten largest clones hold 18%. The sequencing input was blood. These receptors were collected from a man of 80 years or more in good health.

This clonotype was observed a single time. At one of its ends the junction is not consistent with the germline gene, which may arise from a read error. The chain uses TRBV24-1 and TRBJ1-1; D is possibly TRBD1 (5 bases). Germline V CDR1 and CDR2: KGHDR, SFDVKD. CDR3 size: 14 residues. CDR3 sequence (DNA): TGTGCCACCAGTGATGCGACAGCTAACACTAAAGCTTTCTTT. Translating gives CATSDATANTKAFF.

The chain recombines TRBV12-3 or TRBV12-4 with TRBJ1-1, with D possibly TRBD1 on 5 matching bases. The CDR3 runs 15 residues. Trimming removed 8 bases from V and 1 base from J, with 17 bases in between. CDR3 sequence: CASLQGRRTNTEAFF. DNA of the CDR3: TGTGCCAGCCTCCAGGGCAGGCGGACGAACACTGAAGCTTTCTTT.

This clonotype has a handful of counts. This CDR3 is CASSFSGTLYTQYF. CDR3 sequence (DNA): TGTGCCAGCAGTTTCTCCGGGACATTGTATACGCAGTATTTT. The chain has TRBV27 and TRBJ2-3; D might be TRBD1 (6 bases). Germline-derived CDR1 and CDR2 are MNHEY and SMNVEV (reference sequence). Deletions cut 3 bases from V and 7 bases from J, with 14 bases between. The CDR3 is 14 residues long.

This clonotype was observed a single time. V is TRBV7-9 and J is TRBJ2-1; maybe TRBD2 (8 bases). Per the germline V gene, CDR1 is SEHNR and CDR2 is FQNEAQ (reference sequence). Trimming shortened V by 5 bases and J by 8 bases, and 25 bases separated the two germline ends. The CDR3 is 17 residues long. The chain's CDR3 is CASSGPIGRAGGDEQFF. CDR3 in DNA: TGTGCCAGCAGCGGCCCCATCGGGAGGGCAGGGGGAGATGAGCAGTTCTTC.

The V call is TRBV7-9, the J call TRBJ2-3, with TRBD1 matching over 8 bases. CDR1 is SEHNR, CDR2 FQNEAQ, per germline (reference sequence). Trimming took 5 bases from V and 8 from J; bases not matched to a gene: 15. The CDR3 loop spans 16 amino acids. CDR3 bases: TGTGCCAGCAGCCACACCGGACAGGGTGGTATAGGTACGCAGTATTTT. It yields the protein CASSHTGQGGIGTQYF.

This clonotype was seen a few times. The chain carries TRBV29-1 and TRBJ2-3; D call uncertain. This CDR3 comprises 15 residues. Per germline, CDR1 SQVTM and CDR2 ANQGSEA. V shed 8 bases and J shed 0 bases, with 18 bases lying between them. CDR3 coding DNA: TGCAGCACTTCCGGTTTGGACCCAAGCACAGATACGCAGTATTTT. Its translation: CSTSGLDPSTDTQYF.

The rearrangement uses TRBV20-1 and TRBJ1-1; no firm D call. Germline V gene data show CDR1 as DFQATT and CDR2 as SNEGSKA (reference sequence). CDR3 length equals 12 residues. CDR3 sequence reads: CAGRAGGTEAFF. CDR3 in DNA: TGCGCGGGCCGGGCGGGTGGCACTGAAGCTTTCTTT.

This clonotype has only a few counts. The CDR3 nucleotides are TGTGCCATCCGGCGGGGCGACAGCTCCTACGAGCAGTACTTC. Protein sequence: CAIRRGDSSYEQYF. This chain uses TRBV2 with TRBJ2-7, with D possibly matching TRBD2 (6 bases). Germline assignment: CDR1 SNHLY and CDR2 FYNNEI. The CDR3 totals 14 residues. Deletions cut 10 bases from V and 0 bases from J, with 16 bases between.

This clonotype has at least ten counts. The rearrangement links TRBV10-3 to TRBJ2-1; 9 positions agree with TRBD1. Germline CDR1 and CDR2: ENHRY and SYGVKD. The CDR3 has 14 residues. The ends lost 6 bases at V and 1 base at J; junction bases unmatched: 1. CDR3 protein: CAISGTGSYNEQFF. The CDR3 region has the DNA TGTGCCATCAGCGGGACAGGGTCCTACAATGAGCAGTTCTTC.

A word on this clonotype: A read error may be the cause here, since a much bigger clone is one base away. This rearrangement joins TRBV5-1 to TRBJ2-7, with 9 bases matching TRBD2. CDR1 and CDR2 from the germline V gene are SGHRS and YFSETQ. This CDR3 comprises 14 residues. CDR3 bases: TGCGCCAGCAGCTTAGCGGGGGGAGACTACAAGCAGTACTTC. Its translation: CASSLAGGDYKQYF.

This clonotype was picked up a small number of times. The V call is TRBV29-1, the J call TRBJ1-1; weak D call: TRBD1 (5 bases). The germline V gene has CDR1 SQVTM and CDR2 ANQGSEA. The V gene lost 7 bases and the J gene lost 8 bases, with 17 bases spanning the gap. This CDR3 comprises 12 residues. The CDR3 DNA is TGCAGCGCCGGAGGGACGGGCTTCGAAGCTTTCTTT. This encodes CSAGGTGFEAFF.

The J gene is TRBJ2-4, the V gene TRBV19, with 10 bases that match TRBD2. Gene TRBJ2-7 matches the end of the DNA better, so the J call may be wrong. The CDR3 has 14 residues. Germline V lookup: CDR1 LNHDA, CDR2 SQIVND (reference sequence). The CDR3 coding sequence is TGTGCCAGTAGTATTCAGCGGGAGGGCCCCGAGCAGTACTTC. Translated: CASSIQREGPEQYF.

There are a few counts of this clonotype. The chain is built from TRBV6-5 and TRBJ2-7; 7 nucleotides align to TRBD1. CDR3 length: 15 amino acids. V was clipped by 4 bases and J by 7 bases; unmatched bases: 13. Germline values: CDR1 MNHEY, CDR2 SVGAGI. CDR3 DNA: TGTGCCAGCAGTTCCGGGACAGTAACCTACAATGAGCAGTACTTC. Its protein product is CASSSGTVTYNEQYF.

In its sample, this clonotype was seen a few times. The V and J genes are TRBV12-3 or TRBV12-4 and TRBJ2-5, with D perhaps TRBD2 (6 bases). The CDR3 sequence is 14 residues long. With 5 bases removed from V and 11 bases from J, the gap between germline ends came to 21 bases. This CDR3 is CASSGGTHDNEQYF. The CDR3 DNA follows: TGTGCCAGCAGTGGGGGGACCCACGACAATGAGCAGTACTTC.

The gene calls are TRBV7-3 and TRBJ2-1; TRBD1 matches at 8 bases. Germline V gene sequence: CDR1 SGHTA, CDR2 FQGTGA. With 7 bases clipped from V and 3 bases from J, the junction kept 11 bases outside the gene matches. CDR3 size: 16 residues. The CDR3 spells CASNSPGQGHYNEQFF. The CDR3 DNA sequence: TGTGCCAGCAACTCTCCCGGACAGGGTCACTACAATGAGCAGTTCTTC.

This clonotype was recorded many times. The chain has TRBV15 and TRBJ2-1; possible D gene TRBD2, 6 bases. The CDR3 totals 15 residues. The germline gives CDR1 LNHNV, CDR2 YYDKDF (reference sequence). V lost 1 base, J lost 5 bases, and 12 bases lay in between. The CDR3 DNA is TGTGCCACCAGCAGAGCATACGGGGGTGACAATGAGCAGTTCTTC. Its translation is CATSRAYGGDNEQFF.

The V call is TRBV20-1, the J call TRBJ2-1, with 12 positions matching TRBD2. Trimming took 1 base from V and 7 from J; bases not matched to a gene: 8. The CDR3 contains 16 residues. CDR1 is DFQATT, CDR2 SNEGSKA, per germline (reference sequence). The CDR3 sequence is CSARGPPSGGGNEQFF. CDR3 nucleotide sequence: TGCAGTGCTAGAGGTCCCCCTAGCGGGGGGGGGAATGAGCAGTTCTTC.

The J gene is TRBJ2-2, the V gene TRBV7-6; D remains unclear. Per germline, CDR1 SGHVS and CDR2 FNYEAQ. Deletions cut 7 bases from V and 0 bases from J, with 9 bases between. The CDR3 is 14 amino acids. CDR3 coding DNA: TGTGCCAGCAAACCCCTCCCGAACACCGGGGAGCTGTTTTTT. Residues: CASKPLPNTGELFF. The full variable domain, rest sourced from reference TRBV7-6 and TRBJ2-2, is GAGVSQSPRYKVTKRGQDVALRCDPISGHVSLYWYRQALGQGPEFLTYFNYEAQQDKSGLPNDRFSAERPEGSISTLTIQRTEQRDSAMYRCASKPLPNTGELFFGEGSRLTVL.

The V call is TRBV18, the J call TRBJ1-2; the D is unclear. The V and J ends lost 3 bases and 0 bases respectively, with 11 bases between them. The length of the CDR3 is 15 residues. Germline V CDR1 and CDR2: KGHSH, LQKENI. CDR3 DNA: TGTGCCAGCTCACCGTCAACGGGATCTAACTATGGCTACACCTTC. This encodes CASSPSTGSNYGYTF.

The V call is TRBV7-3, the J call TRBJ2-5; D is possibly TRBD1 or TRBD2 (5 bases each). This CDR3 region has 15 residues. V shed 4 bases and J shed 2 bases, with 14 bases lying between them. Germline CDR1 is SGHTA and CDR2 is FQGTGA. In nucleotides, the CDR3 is TGTGCCAGCAGCTCCTCGGGGACGCCTCAAGAGACCCAGTACTTC. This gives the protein CASSSSGTPQETQYF.

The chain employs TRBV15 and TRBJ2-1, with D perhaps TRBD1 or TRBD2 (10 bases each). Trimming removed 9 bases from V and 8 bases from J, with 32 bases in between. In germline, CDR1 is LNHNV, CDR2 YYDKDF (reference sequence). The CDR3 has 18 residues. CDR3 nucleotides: TGTGCCACTCGACGAGACAGGGGGCGTTTAGCGGGAGGATATGAGCAGTTCTTC. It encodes CATRRDRGRLAGGYEQFF.